One sample yielded the 10 T cell receptor beta chains listed below, sequenced in a study of cytomegalovirus exposure and HLA in healthy donors. Primers for the PCR totalled 60 Vbeta and 13 Jbeta. Measured with immunoSEQ multiplex PCR; TCRdb has only the in-frame clones, and not every one. The top ten hold roughly 1.4% of the sample, which has roughly 56,000 clones, roughly 86% seen once. The sample comprised PBMCs. The receptors were gathered from a young man in good health and CMV-seronegative.

This CDR3 is CASSYSSQIYEQYF. CDR3 bases: TGTGCCAGCAGTTACTCGTCCCAGATTTACGAGCAGTACTTC. The chain combines TRBV6-5 with TRBJ2-7, with D hard to call. Germline values: CDR1 MNHEY, CDR2 SVGAGI. The CDR3 totals 14 residues. V was shortened by 0 bases and J by 4 bases, with 10 bases between the two germline ends.

This chain uses TRBV11-3 with TRBJ2-2, with 12 nucleotides matching TRBD2. The CDR3 length is 18 residues. The ends lost 4 bases at V and 1 base at J; junction bases unmatched: 7. Germline CDR1 reads SGHNT; CDR2 reads YENEEA. The CDR3 region has the DNA TGTGCCAGCAGCTCATCGGCGGGACTAGCGGGGAACACCGGGGAGCTGTTTTTT. It translates to CASSSSAGLAGNTGELFF. Filled out from reference TRBV11-3 and TRBJ2-2, the complete variable domain reads EAGVVQSPRYKIIEKKQPVAFWCNPISGHNTLYWYLQNLGQGPELLIRYENEEAVDDSQLPKDRFSAERLKGVDSTLKIQPAELGDSAVYLCASSSSAGLAGNTGELFFGEGSRLTVL.

V and J are TRBV5-1 and TRBJ1-3; possibly TRBD1 for D (6 bases). Trimming took off 4 bases at V and 1 base at J, with 6 bases between the two ends. The CDR3 consists of 13 residues. Germline assignment: CDR1 SGHRS and CDR2 YFSETQ. CDR3 bases: TGCGCCAGCAGCAGGGGGTCTGGAAACACCATATATTTT. This encodes CASSRGSGNTIYF.

The chain uses TRBV18 and TRBJ2-5; D is possibly TRBD1 (5 bases). There are 14 residues in the CDR3. Germline assignment: CDR1 KGHSH and CDR2 LQKENI. With 0 bases removed from V and 2 bases from J, the gap between germline ends came to 7 bases. The CDR3 reads CASSPPGEQETQYF. The CDR3 coding sequence is TGTGCCAGCTCACCACCAGGGGAACAAGAGACCCAGTACTTC.

V usage is TRBV7-9 and J usage is TRBJ1-1; 9 nucleotides align to TRBD1. In germline, CDR1 is SEHNR, CDR2 FQNEAQ (reference sequence). The J segment lost 4 bases and the V segment lost 6 bases, leaving 3 bases of the junction unmatched. The CDR3 is 13 residues long. CDR3 in amino acids: CASREGQGTEAFF. In DNA form, the CDR3 reads TGTGCCAGCAGGGAGGGACAGGGCACTGAAGCTTTCTTT.

The chain recombines TRBV19 with TRBJ1-5; no firm D call. Germline-derived CDR1 and CDR2 are LNHDA and SQIVND (reference sequence). Trimming pared 6 bases from V and 2 bases from J, leaving 8 bases between. The length of the CDR3 is 13 residues. The CDR3 sequence: CASRVSGNQPQHF. The CDR3, as DNA: TGTGCCAGTAGGGTATCGGGCAATCAGCCCCAGCATTTT.

J is TRBJ2-7 and V is TRBV9; TRBD1 matches 8 bases. Germline lookup yields CDR1 SGDLS and CDR2 YYNGEE. The CDR3 sequence is 14 residues long. J gave up 3 bases and V 2 bases, and 4 bases lay outside the gene matches. CDR3 nucleotides: TGTGCCAGCAGCGTGTACGGACAGGGCTACGAGCAGTACTTC. Protein sequence: CASSVYGQGYEQYF.

The V gene is TRBV5-1, the J gene TRBJ2-5; 10 bases fit TRBD1. The V gene end was trimmed by 4 bases and the J gene end by 5 bases; junction bases not matched to a gene: 8. Per germline, CDR1 SGHRS and CDR2 YFSETQ. The CDR3 loop spans 15 amino acids. For the CDR3, the DNA is TGCGCCAGCAGCAATCCCGGGACAGGGGTCGAGACCCAGTACTTC. It specifies CASSNPGTGVETQYF.

This clone has just one count. The J gene is TRBJ1-3, the V gene TRBV7-2, with 8 bases fitting TRBD1. V lost 4 bases, J lost 16 bases, and 9 bases stayed unmatched. Germline V lookup: CDR1 SGHTA, CDR2 FQGNSA. CDR3 size: 12 residues. Here the CDR3 reads CASSSQTGAVYF. Here the CDR3 DNA reads TGTGCCAGCAGCTCACAGACAGGGGCCGTGTATTTT.

The J gene is TRBJ1-3, the V gene TRBV6-6; D unresolved. The V and J ends lost 7 bases and 0 bases respectively, with 13 bases between them. The CDR3 is 15 residues long. Per germline, CDR1 MNHNY and CDR2 SVGAGI (reference sequence). The CDR3 DNA reads as TGTGCCAGCACCTTCTCGGTAGACTCTGGAAACACCATATATTTT. Residues: CASTFSVDSGNTIYF.